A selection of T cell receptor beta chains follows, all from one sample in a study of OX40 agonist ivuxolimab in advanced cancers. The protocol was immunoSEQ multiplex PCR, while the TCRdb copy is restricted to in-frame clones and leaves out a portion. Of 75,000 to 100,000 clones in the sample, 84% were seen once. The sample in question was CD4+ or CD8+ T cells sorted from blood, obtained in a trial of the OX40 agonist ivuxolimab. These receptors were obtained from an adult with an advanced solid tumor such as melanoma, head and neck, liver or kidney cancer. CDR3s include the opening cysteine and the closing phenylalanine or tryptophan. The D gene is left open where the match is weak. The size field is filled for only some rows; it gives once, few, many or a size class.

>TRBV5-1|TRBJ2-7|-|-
TGCGCCAGCAGCCCCTGGGGCGTTTGGGACTACGAGCAGTACTTC
CASSPWGVWDYEQYF
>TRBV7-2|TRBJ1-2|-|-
TGTGCCAGCAGCCAAAGGTCCGGGACAACTTATGGCTACACCTTC
CASSQRSGTTYGYTF
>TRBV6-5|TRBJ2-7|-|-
TGTGCCAGCAGTTACTCCCAGTCCTACGAGCAGTACTTC
CASSYSQSYEQYF
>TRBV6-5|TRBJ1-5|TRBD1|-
TGTGCCAGCAGGATACAGGGGGGTGGTCAGCCCCAGCATTTT
CASRIQGGGQPQHF
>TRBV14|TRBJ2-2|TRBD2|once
TGTGCCAGCAGCCAAGATCTACTAGCGGTGGGGGAGCTGTTTTTT
CASSQDLLAVGELFF
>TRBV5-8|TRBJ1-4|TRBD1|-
TGTGCCAGCAGCTCGCTGGGACAGTATGAAAAACTGTTTTTT
CASSSLGQYEKLFF
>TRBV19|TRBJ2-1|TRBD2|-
TGTGCCAGTAGTATGATAGGGACTAGTTTGGTGCACAATGAGCAGTTCTTC
CASSMIGTSLVHNEQFF
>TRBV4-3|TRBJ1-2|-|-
TGCGCCAGCAGCCAAACAGGGAGCAACTATGGCTACACCTTC
CASSQTGSNYGYTF
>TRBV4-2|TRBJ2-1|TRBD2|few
TGTGCCAGCAGCCAAGAAGGAGCGGGAGGAGGATACAATGAGCAGTTCTTC
CASSQEGAGGGYNEQFF
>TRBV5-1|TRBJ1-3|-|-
TGCGCCAGCAGCCTGAGGGCCAGCTCTGGAAACACCATATATTTT
CASSLRASSGNTIYF
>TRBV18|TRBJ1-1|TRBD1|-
TGTGCCAGCTCAAACAAAGGGGGACAGATGAACACTGAAGCTTTCTTT
CASSNKGGQMNTEAFF